This T cell receptor (beta chain) was recorded in a study of T cell repertoires in cytomegalovirus infection. Study-level background: Well-studied HLA-B-restricted epitopes and recently identified HLA-C-restricted epitopes of CMV were both used in the study. Public TCR beta signatures were indicative of both CMV infection and a matching HLA type. Whole-study results and caveats: CMV-specific HLA-C-restricted TCR beta clonotypes dominated the ex vivo response. Summed public TCR beta family frequency identified CMV carriers bearing the relevant HLA.

CDR1 SEHNR and CDR2 FQNEAQ come from the germline V gene (reference sequence). The V and J ends lost 5 bases and 2 bases respectively, with 14 bases between them. This CDR3 contains 15 residues. In the case of this clonotype: Its antigen is as yet unknown.

TCRdb reprocessed the reads via MiXCR and lists one record per CDR3 protein. This sample carries fewer than 55,000 distinct CDR3 sequences, 15% to 20% of them seen once, and the ten largest clones take over 75%. Source: CD8+ T cells from cultured PBMCs, taken from culture after CMV antigen stimulation. This sequence originates from a human donor in good health (CMV status not recorded). Some clones in this sample may be carry-over from other donors' samples. The rearrangement uses TRBV7-9 and TRBJ2-3; TRBD1 is a possible D gene (7 bases). CDR3 residues: CASSPSGGNTDTQYF. As DNA, the CDR3 is TGTGCCAGCAGCCCCTCAGGGGGGAACACAGATACGCAGTATTTT.